The source of this T cell receptor (beta chain) is a study of neurological immune-mediated disorders. Each CDR3 protein gets one entry after TCRdb re-called the 5' RACE reads with MiXCR. Of roughly 60,000 distinct CDR3 sequences in the sample, roughly 10% were seen once. Time point here: longitudinal time-point 2. Blood bank volunteers in Maryland, USA, served as healthy controls. Germline V gene lookup returns CDR1 KGHDR and CDR2 SFDVKD. This CDR3 comprises 17 residues. Germline trimming cut 4 bases from V and 0 bases from J; bases unmatched to any gene: 3. This clonotype was counted many times. The sample comprised PBMCs. The sequence derives from a man aged 30 to 39 in good health. The chain carries TRBV24-1 and TRBJ2-2; 11 nucleotides match TRBD2. The CDR3 region is CATSDRLAGPNTGELFF. The CDR3 DNA reads as TGTGCCACCAGTGACAGACTAGCGGGACCGAACACCGGGGAGCTGTTTTTT.